Reported below is one T cell receptor (beta chain). Profiling relied on immunoSEQ multiplex PCR, and the TCRdb table lists in-frame clones only, not all of them. The sample includes approximately 300,000 clones, 70% to 90% of them seen just once. This sample was included in a study of blood T cell repertoires in COVID-19. For the study at large: The cDNA or gDNA used as material had been derived from T cells, B-cell-depleted T cells, or PBMCs.

This TCR derives from a young man who had recovered from COVID-19. Specimen: peripheral blood.

Here the CDR3 reads CASKRLPGLQETQYF. In nucleotides, the CDR3 is TGTGCCAGCAAAAGGCTACCGGGACTCCAAGAGACCCAGTACTTC. The rearrangement links TRBV6-5 to TRBJ2-5, with D tentatively TRBD2 (6 bases). The CDR3 spans 15 residues. Germline loops: CDR1 MNHEY, CDR2 SVGAGI. The V gene lost 7 bases and the J gene lost 1 base, with 16 bases spanning the gap.